One sample yielded the 18 T cell receptor beta chains listed below, sequenced in a study of identical twins. TCRdb itself ran the 5' RACE reads through MiXCR, one entry per CDR3 protein. The sample lists around 470,000 distinct CDR3 sequences, over 12% seen once, with around 0.57% in the top ten. This sample also appeared in a second study, on yellow fever vaccine responses in identical twins.

Sequences were obtained from CD4+ T cells sorted from blood. Receptor source: a woman between 18 and 29 years old in good health.

This chain connects TRBV25-1 to TRBJ2-3; 11 bases fit TRBD2. This CDR3 has 14 residues. Germline V gene sequence: CDR1 MGHDK, CDR2 SYGVNS. Trimming cost V 10 bases and J 5 bases; bases outside gene matches: 8. CDR3 in amino acids: CATQLAGVIDTQYF. As DNA, the CDR3 is TGTGCCACCCAACTAGCGGGAGTTATAGATACGCAGTATTTT.

Remarks on this clonotype: A read error may account for a junction end that differs from germline. The chain's CDR3 is CCARDSAGRIDQPQHF. CDR3 bases: TGCTGTGCTAGAGATTCGGCAGGTCGGATTGATCAGCCCCAGCATTTT. The chain recombines TRBV20-1 with TRBJ1-5; D gene unclear. CDR3 length equals 16 residues. CDR1 and CDR2 from the germline V gene are DFQATT and SNEGSKA (reference sequence).

This clonotype was picked up many times. The genes are TRBV7-2 and TRBJ1-1; maybe TRBD1 (5 bases). V was cut by 2 bases and J by 1 base, with 11 bases left in between. CDR3 size: 15 residues. Germline CDR1 reads SGHTA; CDR2 reads FQGNSA. This CDR3 is CASSLLGQGNTEAFF. In DNA, the CDR3 is TGTGCCAGCAGCTTATTGGGGCAGGGGAACACTGAAGCTTTCTTT.

This clonotype was observed at least ten times. The chain employs TRBV25-1 and TRBJ2-1; weak D call: TRBD1 (5 bases). The CDR3 extends over 13 amino acids. Per the germline V gene, CDR1 is MGHDK and CDR2 is SYGVNS. V was trimmed by 6 bases and J by 6 bases, leaving 12 bases between them. The CDR3 bases are TGTGCCAGCAGGCAGGGCCCCGGCAATGAGCAGTTCTTC. Amino acid sequence: CASRQGPGNEQFF.

The sample holds a few counts of this clonotype. V usage is TRBV6-2 or TRBV6-3 and J usage is TRBJ2-5, with 12 bases aligning to TRBD2. The germline gives CDR1 MNHEY, CDR2 SVGEGT. J was trimmed by 0 bases and V by 2 bases; bases with no gene match: 7. The CDR3 spans 18 residues. This CDR3 is CASSYPPGLAGYQETQYF. The CDR3 DNA follows: TGTGCCAGCAGTTACCCCCCCGGACTAGCGGGATACCAAGAGACCCAGTACTTC.

This clonotype appeared a few times. The chain has TRBV27 and TRBJ2-3; possible D gene TRBD1, 5 bases. Germline V gene data show CDR1 as MNHEY and CDR2 as SMNVEV (reference sequence). The CDR3 runs to 16 residues. V was trimmed by 1 base and J by 4 bases, leaving 15 bases between them. The CDR3 sequence is CASSLYSGLSADTQYF. The CDR3, as DNA: TGTGCCAGCAGTTTATATTCAGGGCTCTCAGCAGATACGCAGTATTTT.

The chain couples TRBV29-1 to TRBJ2-3; D ambiguous. Trimming pared 6 bases from V and 0 bases from J, leaving 13 bases between. The CDR3 has 14 amino acids. Looked up from germline, CDR1 is SQVTM and CDR2 is ANQGSEA. In DNA form, the CDR3 reads TGCAGCGTGGGGTTGGGCTCCAGCACAGATACGCAGTATTTT. Amino acid sequence: CSVGLGSSTDTQYF.

The chain recombines TRBV19 with TRBJ1-2, with TRBD1 matching over 8 bases. The length of the CDR3 is 13 residues. With V trimmed by 6 bases and J by 5 bases, 5 bases remained unmatched. Germline V gene lookup returns CDR1 LNHDA and CDR2 SQIVND (reference sequence). CDR3 loop: CASRTGQAYGYTF. The CDR3 coding sequence is TGTGCCAGTAGAACGGGACAGGCTTATGGCTACACCTTC.

The table lists this clonotype with many counts. This sequence joins TRBV20-1 and TRBJ1-1, with D perhaps TRBD1 (6 bases). The CDR3 totals 12 residues. The germline V gene encodes CDR1 DFQATT and CDR2 SNEGSKA (reference sequence). V lost 6 bases and J 2 bases, leaving 10 bases between the germline ends. CDR3 loop: CSAWGQNTEAFF. CDR3 nucleotide sequence: TGCAGTGCCTGGGGACAAAACACTGAAGCTTTCTTT.

In its sample, this clonotype was seen a few times. V is TRBV7-9 and J is TRBJ2-7; D is undetermined. V lost 4 bases and J 7 bases, leaving 8 bases between the germline ends. Germline V CDR1 and CDR2: SEHNR, FQNEAQ (reference sequence). The CDR3 contains 11 residues. As DNA, the CDR3 is TGTGCCAGCAGCTCAAAGAGAGAGCAGTACTTC. Its translation: CASSSKREQYF.

The table lists this clonotype with a few counts. J is TRBJ1-2 and V is TRBV7-9; 7 positions match TRBD1. Losses at the gene ends were 5 bases for V and 4 bases for J; bases not matched to a gene: 7. CDR3 length: 14 residues. Germline-derived CDR1 and CDR2 are SEHNR and FQNEAQ (reference sequence). In DNA, the CDR3 is TGTGCCAGCAGCCGGGACAGCTTATTCTATGGCTACACCTTC. Its translation is CASSRDSLFYGYTF.

Details on this clonotype: The junction departs from germline at one end; a sequencing error may be responsible. For the CDR3, the DNA is TGTACCAGCAGTTTAGTAGGGCAACTAGCGGGGGGTAGCACAGATACGCAGTATTTT. The encoded protein is CTSSLVGQLAGGSTDTQYF. The chain recombines TRBV3-1 with TRBJ2-3; 12 nucleotides align to TRBD2. CDR1 and CDR2 (germline): LGHDT, YNNKEL (reference sequence). This CDR3 has 19 amino acids.

The genes are TRBV27 and TRBJ2-7, with D possibly TRBD2 on 6 matching bases. Between the trimmed V and J ends, which lost 6 bases and 11 bases, there was a span of 23 bases. This CDR3 spans 14 amino acids. CDR1 is MNHEY and CDR2 is SMNVEV in the germline V gene (reference sequence). The CDR3 DNA is TGTGCCAGCAGACTCCGGGGGTCGTATGAAGCAGAGTACTTC. It codes for CASRLRGSYEAEYF.

For the CDR3, the DNA is TGTGCCAGCAGCTTACGGGAAACCGACGAGCAGTACTTC. Its protein product is CASSLRETDEQYF. The J gene is TRBJ2-7, the V gene TRBV7-9; D is perhaps TRBD2 (5 bases). In germline, CDR1 is SEHNR, CDR2 FQNEAQ (reference sequence). With 2 bases removed from V and 5 bases from J, the gap between germline ends came to 10 bases. This CDR3 is 13 amino acids long. Supplemented by reference TRBV7-9 and TRBJ2-7, the full variable domain reads DTGVSQNPRHKITKRGQNVTFRCDPISEHNRLYWYRQTLGQGPEFLTYFQNEAQLEKSRLLSDRFSAERPKGSFSTLEIQRTEQGDSAMYLCASSLRETDEQYFGPGTRLTVT.

This clonotype came up a few times. Being one base from a much bigger clone, this may be a read error. The V gene is TRBV7-8, the J gene TRBJ2-2, with D unclear. CDR3 size: 11 residues. The germline gives CDR1 SGHVS, CDR2 FQNEAQ. V lost 3 bases to trimming and J lost 7 bases, with 3 bases between them. In nucleotides, the CDR3 is TGTGCCAGCAGCTTTGTCGGGGAGCTGTTTTTT. It codes for CASSFVGELFF.

The chain has TRBV6-2 or TRBV6-3 and TRBJ2-7; 13 bases line up with TRBD2. The V and J ends lost 4 bases and 5 bases, in that order; junction bases with no gene match: 2. In germline, CDR1 is MNHEY, CDR2 SVGEGT. The CDR3 consists of 14 residues. CDR3 sequence (DNA): TGTGCCAGCAGTTGGACTAGCGGGAGCAACGAGCAGTACTTC. It specifies CASSWTSGSNEQYF.

J is TRBJ2-7 and V is TRBV4-3; either TRBD1 or TRBD2 may fit D (5 bases each). The germline V gene has CDR1 LGHNA and CDR2 YSLEER. This CDR3 is built from 15 residues. V was trimmed by 2 bases and J by 5 bases, leaving 16 bases between them. CDR3: CASSQSGTAGHEQYF. CDR3 in DNA: TGCGCCAGCAGCCAATCCGGGACCGCAGGACACGAGCAGTACTTC.

In this sample, this clonotype turned up a few times. This chain links TRBV18 with TRBJ2-7; D uncertain. Trimming removed 5 bases from V and 2 bases from J, with 10 bases in between. Germline assignment: CDR1 KGHSH and CDR2 LQKENI. The CDR3 has 13 residues. The chain's CDR3 is CASSSRQAYEQYF. The CDR3 bases are TGTGCCAGCTCATCCCGACAAGCCTACGAGCAGTACTTC.